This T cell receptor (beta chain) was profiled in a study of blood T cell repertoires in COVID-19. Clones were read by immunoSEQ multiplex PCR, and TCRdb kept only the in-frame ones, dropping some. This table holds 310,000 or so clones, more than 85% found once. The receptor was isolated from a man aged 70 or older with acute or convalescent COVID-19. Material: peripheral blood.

The CDR3 DNA is TGTGCCTGGAGTAATACAGGGTTGCAGCCCCAGCATTTT. Translating it yields CAWSNTGLQPQHF. The rearrangement joins TRBV30 to TRBJ1-5, with D tentatively TRBD1 (6 bases). Germline V gene sequence: CDR1 GTSNPN, CDR2 SVGIG (reference sequence). The CDR3 length is 13 residues. Trimming stripped 2 bases from V and 7 bases from J, with 12 bases between.